The 20 T cell receptor beta chains given below trace back to one sample, sequenced in a study of blood T cell repertoires in COVID-19. Some clones are missing from TCRdb's copy, which holds only in-frame ones; the method was immunoSEQ multiplex PCR. Among around 230,000 clones listed, about nine tenths were seen once. Sequenced: PBMCs or T cells enriched from blood (not recorded which). The receptors come from a young man with acute COVID-19.

J is TRBJ1-5 and V is TRBV30; 10 nucleotides line up with TRBD1. The germline gives CDR1 GTSNPN, CDR2 SVGIG (reference sequence). The CDR3 contains 16 residues. Germline trimming cut 0 bases from V and 6 bases from J; bases unmatched to any gene: 8. The DNA of the CDR3 is TGTGCCTGGAGTGTACCGGGGACAGGGGTTTTTCAGCCCCAGCATTTT. This encodes CAWSVPGTGVFQPQHF. The variable domain in full, completed from reference TRBV30 and TRBJ1-5, reads SQTIHQWPATLVQPVGSPLSLECTVEGTSNPNLYWYRQAAGRGLQLLFYSVGIGQISSEVPQNLSASRPQDRQFILSSKKLLLSDSGFYLCAWSVPGTGVFQPQHFGDGTRLSIL.

The chain links TRBV7-9 to TRBJ2-7, with 10 bases lining up with TRBD1. The CDR3 spans 16 residues. Trimming took 4 bases from V and 4 from J; bases not matched to a gene: 10. The V gene's germline CDR1 is SEHNR and CDR2 FQNEAQ (reference sequence). The CDR3, as DNA: TGTGCCAGCAGCTCCTCACGGGACAGGGGTATTTACGAGCAGTACTTC. This sequence encodes CASSSSRDRGIYEQYF. The variable domain in full, completed from reference TRBV7-9 and TRBJ2-7, reads DTGVSQNPRHKITKRGQNVTFRCDPISEHNRLYWYRQTLGQGPEFLTYFQNEAQLEKSRLLSDRFSAERPKGSFSTLEIQRTEQGDSAMYLCASSSSRDRGIYEQYFGPGTRLTVT.

The rearrangement uses TRBV28 and TRBJ2-3, with D possibly TRBD1 on 6 matching bases. With 3 bases removed from V and 14 bases from J, the gap between germline ends came to 12 bases. The CDR3 sequence is 11 residues long. Germline-derived CDR1 and CDR2 are MDHEN and SYDVKM. Here the CDR3 reads CASSFRDIRYF. CDR3 DNA sequence: TGTGCCAGCAGTTTCCGGGACATTAGGTATTTT.

This clone was seen once. The chain employs TRBV4-1 and TRBJ2-5; the match to TRBD2 covers 11 bases. The CDR3 has 18 amino acids. From germline, CDR1 is MGHRA and CDR2 YSYEKL. V gave up 0 bases and J gave up 1 base; unmatched junction bases: 7. The CDR3 sequence is CASSQEFLAGGAQETQYF. The CDR3 nucleotides read TGCGCCAGCAGCCAAGAGTTTCTAGCGGGAGGTGCCCAAGAGACCCAGTACTTC.

The gene calls are TRBV30 and TRBJ1-4; D call uncertain. There are 14 residues in the CDR3. From germline, CDR1 is GTSNPN and CDR2 SVGIG (reference sequence). Deletions cut 2 bases from V and 8 bases from J, with 15 bases between. CDR3 loop: CAWSPLDREEKLFF. CDR3 DNA: TGTGCCTGGAGTCCCCTCGATAGGGAGGAAAAACTGTTTTTT.

The chain combines TRBV2 with TRBJ2-7; perhaps TRBD2 as D (6 bases). This CDR3 has 13 residues. The V gene lost 1 base and the J gene lost 6 bases, with 10 bases spanning the gap. Germline lookup yields CDR1 SNHLY and CDR2 FYNNEI. CDR3 DNA sequence: TGTGCCAGCAGTGAAGGGCGGGGAAGCGAGCAGTACTTC. It translates to CASSEGRGSEQYF.

The chain uses TRBV7-8 and TRBJ1-4, with 11 bases that match TRBD1. Trimming took 3 bases from V and 7 from J; bases not matched to a gene: 4. The CDR3 has 15 residues. The germline gives CDR1 SGHVS, CDR2 FQNEAQ. The CDR3 region is CASSFRTGGGEKLFF. The CDR3 DNA reads as TGTGCCAGCAGCTTCAGGACAGGGGGCGGTGAAAAACTGTTTTTT.

The CDR3 bases are TGTGCCAGCAGCTCCGGACTAGCGGGAACCTACGAGCAGTACTTC. This sequence encodes CASSSGLAGTYEQYF. The V call is TRBV11-3, the J call TRBJ2-7, with TRBD2 matching 12 bases. The CDR3 sequence is 15 residues long. Trimming at V came to 4 bases and at J to 2 bases, leaving 3 bases not matched to a gene. Germline CDR1 reads SGHNT; CDR2 reads YENEEA.

The gene calls are TRBV6-2 or TRBV6-3 and TRBJ2-1, with 7 bases that match TRBD1. V dropped 0 bases and J dropped 5; count of bases not matched to a gene: 4. This CDR3 is 15 amino acids long. CDR1 MNHEY and CDR2 SVGEGT come from the germline V gene. DNA for the CDR3: TGTGCCAGCAGTTACTCCACAGGGGTGCACAATGAGCAGTTCTTC. It translates to CASSYSTGVHNEQFF.

V gene TRBV4-1 combines with J gene TRBJ1-5; D call uncertain. Trimming left V 0 bases short and J 5 bases short, with 14 bases between. CDR1 is MGHRA, CDR2 YSYEKL, per germline. The CDR3 is 16 residues long. CDR3 coding DNA: TGCGCCAGCAGCCAAGACCCGCAGGCGTTTTATCAGCCCCAGCATTTT. Translation gives CASSQDPQAFYQPQHF.

The chain joins TRBV7-9 to TRBJ2-7; TRBD1 matches at 7 bases. CDR1 is SEHNR and CDR2 is FQNEAQ in the germline V gene (reference sequence). Unmatched junction bases numbered 5, after V lost 5 bases and J lost 1 base. The CDR3 runs to 14 residues. This CDR3 is CASSPGQASYEQYF. DNA of the CDR3: TGTGCCAGCAGCCCAGGACAGGCTTCCTACGAGCAGTACTTC.

V gene TRBV9 combines with J gene TRBJ2-1; D remains unclear. The V gene lost 0 bases and the J gene lost 1 base, with 11 bases spanning the gap. CDR1 and CDR2 (germline): SGDLS, YYNGEE. The CDR3 has 16 amino acids. CDR3 in amino acids: CASSVGGALSYNEQFF. The CDR3 DNA reads as TGTGCCAGCAGCGTAGGAGGAGCGCTATCCTACAATGAGCAGTTCTTC.

V usage is TRBV7-6 and J usage is TRBJ2-1, with 9 bases aligning to TRBD2. The CDR3 runs to 16 residues. Germline V gives CDR1 SGHVS, CDR2 FNYEAQ. V was clipped by 4 bases and J by 2 bases; unmatched bases: 6. As DNA, the CDR3 is TGTGCCAGCAGCTCGGGTCTAGCGGGAACCTACAATGAGCAGTTCTTC. Its translation is CASSSGLAGTYNEQFF.

V usage is TRBV28 and J usage is TRBJ1-4, with D maybe TRBD1 (6 bases). Trimming left V 5 bases short and J 8 bases short, with 15 bases between. The CDR3 sequence is 14 residues long. Germline lookup yields CDR1 MDHEN and CDR2 SYDVKM. The CDR3 loop reads CASSPRGGGEKLFF. DNA for the CDR3: TGTGCCAGCAGTCCCCGCGGGGGGGGCGAAAAACTGTTTTTT.

The gene calls are TRBV29-1 and TRBJ2-7, with D perhaps matching TRBD1 (6 bases). The CDR3 extends over 13 amino acids. Trimming shortened V by 6 bases and J by 1 base, and 13 bases separated the two germline ends. Germline CDR1 SQVTM, CDR2 ANQGSEA. CDR3 bases: TGCAGCGTCCGGGACACATCATCCTACGAGCAGTACTTC. This codes for CSVRDTSSYEQYF.

This rearrangement joins TRBV30 to TRBJ1-5; D ambiguous. Germline CDR1 GTSNPN, CDR2 SVGIG (reference sequence). The CDR3 covers 14 residues. V lost 1 base, J lost 3 bases, and 10 bases lay in between. The CDR3 loop reads CAWSDSRSNQPQHF. The DNA of the CDR3 is TGTGCCTGGAGTGATTCCCGGTCCAATCAGCCCCAGCATTTT.

This rearrangement joins TRBV9 to TRBJ2-2; D may be TRBD1 (5 bases). The V end lost 2 bases, the J end lost 2 bases, and 7 bases lay between the germline ends. Germline assignment: CDR1 SGDLS and CDR2 YYNGEE. The CDR3 extends over 14 amino acids. The CDR3: CASSVQGNTGELFF. The DNA of the CDR3 is TGTGCCAGCAGCGTTCAGGGAAACACCGGGGAGCTGTTTTTT.

A single count supports this clone. CDR3 in amino acids: CASSLKTGTGGIGELFF. CDR3 in DNA: TGTGCCAGCAGCTTAAAGACCGGGACAGGGGGAATCGGGGAGCTGTTTTTT. The V gene is TRBV7-8, the J gene TRBJ2-2; 11 nucleotides line up with TRBD1. V gave up 2 bases and J gave up 7 bases; unmatched junction bases: 9. Germline lookup yields CDR1 SGHVS and CDR2 FQNEAQ. CDR3 length: 17 residues.

The chain is built from TRBV28 and TRBJ1-2; no definite D call. The germline V gene has CDR1 MDHEN and CDR2 SYDVKM. V lost 6 bases and J 2 bases, leaving 16 bases between the germline ends. The CDR3 has 15 amino acids. CDR3 bases: TGTGCCAGCAGGGCAGGTGTCTTTGGAAACTATGGCTACACCTTC. Translated, it gives CASRAGVFGNYGYTF.

The chain joins TRBV28 to TRBJ2-1, with 8 bases aligning to TRBD1. Per the germline V gene, CDR1 is MDHEN and CDR2 is SYDVKM. The V and J ends lost 8 bases and 8 bases, in that order; junction bases with no gene match: 11. This CDR3 spans 14 amino acids. The CDR3 sequence: CASLYRQGLHEQFF. CDR3 in DNA: TGTGCCAGCCTTTATCGACAGGGGTTACATGAGCAGTTCTTC.